The rows below give T cell receptor beta chains drawn from one sample of a study of tumor-infiltrating lymphocytes in primary liver carcinoma. TCRdb recomputed calls from the multiplex PCR reads with MiXCR, one row per CDR3 protein. The sample includes about 25,000 distinct CDR3 sequences, around 77% of them seen just once. Material for sequencing was liver tumor tissue from sampling region 5. These receptors were taken from a woman in her twenties or thirties with primary liver carcinoma and hepatitis B virus infection. The CDR3 runs from the conserved cysteine through the conserved F or W. The D gene is left open where the match is weak. Rows may omit the clone size; those that give it use once, few, many or a size class.

d_gene	j_gene	v_gene	abundance	CDR3aa	CDR3nt
.	TRBJ2-3	TRBV10-2	.	CASSEGVGFATDTRYF	TGCGCCAGCAGTGAGGGAGTGGGATTCGCCACGGATACGCGGTATTTT
TRBD1	TRBJ1-1	TRBV6-1	.	CVTDSWTGMNTEAFF	TGTGTCACCGATTCTTGGACAGGGATGAACACTGAAGCTTTCTTT
TRBD1	TRBJ1-2	TRBV12-3/TRBV12-4	.	CVSSFFQFRGQSPGDGYTF	TGTGTCAGCAGTTTCTTTCAGTTCAGGGGACAGTCTCCTGGGGACGGCTACACCTTC
TRBD2	TRBJ2-5	TRBV6-5	.	CASNTGGGLTQYF	TGTGCCAGCAATACCGGCGGGGGGCTGACCCAGTACTTC
.	TRBJ2-2	TRBV28	.	CASSLSGTGELFF	TGTGCCAGCAGTTTAAGCGGCACCGGGGAGCTGTTTTTT
.	TRBJ1-2	TRBV29-1	.	CIVENQISYTF	TGCATCGTTGAAAATCAGATCAGCTACACCTTC
TRBD2	TRBJ2-2	TRBV7-8	.	CASSLVRRENTGELFF	TGTGCCAGCAGCTTAGTGCGGCGGGAGAACACCGGTGAGCTATTTTTT
.	TRBJ2-7	TRBV11-1	.	CASSLGCLREQYF	TGCGCTAGCAGCTTGGGATGCCTCCGCGAGCAGTACTTC
.	TRBJ2-2	TRBV5-6	once	CASSLEPRVAGGLFF	TGTGCCAGCAGCTTGGAGCCCAGAGTCGCCGGGGGGCTGTTTTTT
TRBD2	TRBJ2-1	TRBV11-2	many	CASSYSSTSGRGGGFF	TGTGCCAGCAGCTACTCTTCGACTAGCGGGAGGGGAGGCGGGTTCTTC
.	TRBJ2-7	TRBV11-2	.	CAGSPSNKGEQYF	TGTGCCGGCAGTCCCTCGAATAAGGGCGAGCAGTACTTC
.	TRBJ1-2	TRBV29-1	.	CSVEDRWADGCTF	TGCAGCGTTGAAGATCGATGGGCTGACGGCTGCACCTTC
TRBD1	TRBJ2-3	TRBV11-2	.	CASSRTRQGWGVSQYF	TGTGCCAGCAGCCGGACGCGACAGGGATGGGGAGTTTCGCAGTATTTT
.	TRBJ2-7	TRBV28	.	CASSLHPLGFYEQYF	TGTGCCAGCAGTTTGCACCCCCTAGGGTTTTACGAGCAGTACTTC
TRBD1	TRBJ1-1	TRBV11-2	.	CASSTRGRGRKRWSNTEACF	TGTGCCAGCAGTACTCGGGGCAGGGGGCGCAAGAGGTGGAGTAACACTGAAGCTTGCTTT
.	TRBJ1-1	TRBV10-2	.	CASSGSKAGIETFF	TGCGCCAGCAGTGGGTCAAAGGCGGGCATTGAAACTTTCTTT
.	TRBJ2-1	TRBV6-2/TRBV6-3	.	CASSYTSINEQFF	TGTGCCAGCAGTTATACCAGCATCAATGAGCAGTTCTTC
TRBD1	TRBJ2-7	TRBV30	.	CAWMPTGQGYPYEQYF	TGTGCCTGGATGCCCACAGGACAGGGCTATCCCTACGAGCAGTACTTC
.	TRBJ2-7	TRBV11-2	.	CAGSLVMRDLRGQYF	TGTGCCGGCAGCTTAGTAATGAGGGATCTACGCGGGCAATACTTC
TRBD1	TRBJ2-4	TRBV12-3/TRBV12-4	.	CASTMGAGTGAKNIQYF	TGTGCCAGCACCATGGGGGCCGGGACAGGGGCGAAAAACATTCAGTACTTC
.	TRBJ2-3	TRBV7-9	.	CAISLGDMRTDTHYF	TGTGCCATCAGCTTAGGGGACATGCGGACAGATACGCACTATTTT
TRBD2	TRBJ2-7	TRBV10-2	.	CANSDHNPLAGKPTEQYF	TGCGCCAACAGTGACCATAACCCACTAGCGGGGAAACCTACGGAGCAGTACTTC